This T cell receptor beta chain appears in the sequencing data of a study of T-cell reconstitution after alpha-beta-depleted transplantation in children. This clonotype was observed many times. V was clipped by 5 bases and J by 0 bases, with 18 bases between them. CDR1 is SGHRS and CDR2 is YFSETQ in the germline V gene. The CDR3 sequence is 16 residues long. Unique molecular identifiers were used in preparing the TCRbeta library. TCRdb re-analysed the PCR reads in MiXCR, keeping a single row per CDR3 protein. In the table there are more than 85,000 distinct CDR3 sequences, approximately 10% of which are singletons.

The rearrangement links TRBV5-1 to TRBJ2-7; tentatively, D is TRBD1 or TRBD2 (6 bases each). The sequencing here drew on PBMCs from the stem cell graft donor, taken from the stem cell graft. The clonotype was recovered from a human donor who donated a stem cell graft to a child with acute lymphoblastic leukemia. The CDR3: CASSTGTPMNSYEQYF. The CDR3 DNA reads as TGCGCCAGCAGTACAGGGACTCCTATGAACTCCTACGAGCAGTACTTC.